The entry that follows covers one TCR beta chain sequence. What it binds is not known. Since all of the isolated RNA was reverse transcribed, expressed TCRB transcripts were what got sequenced. Sequencing used immunoSEQ multiplex PCR; TCRdb keeps in-frame clones, though not all of them. The sample contains 350,000 to 400,000 clones, roughly 13% of which appear only once. The data originate from a study of beta chain features in type 1 diabetes. Regarding the study as a whole: Healthy donors had naive, central memory and Treg TCRB repertoires that appeared less similar than those seen among patients. Sequencing the cDNA could make cells with high TCR expression show up more than they should. Moderate but significant shortening of TCRB CDR3s was recorded in all four CD4+ subsets from Type 1 diabetes patients.

The germline V gene encodes CDR1 SGDLS and CDR2 YYNGEE. CDR3 length equals 14 residues. Trimming took 4 bases from V and 0 from J, leaving 8 bases between them. The V gene is TRBV9, the J gene TRBJ1-5; no reliable D call. The source is a woman aged 18-29 years with type 1 diabetes. Sequencing was performed on naive CD4+ T cells from blood. CDR3 DNA: TGTGCCAGCAGCTCCGGTTATAGCAATCAGCCCCAGCATTTT. Translated, it gives CASSSGYSNQPQHF. Full variable domain (missing parts from reference TRBV9 and TRBJ1-5): DSGVTQTPKHLITATGQRVTLRCSPRSGDLSVYWYQQSLDQGLQFLIQYYNGEERAKGNILERFSAQQFPDLHSELNLSSLELGDSALYFCASSSGYSNQPQHFGDGTRLSIL.